One and the same sample provided the 29 T cell receptor beta chains below, sequenced in a study of blood T cell repertoires in COVID-19 (TCRdb year 2020). Library preparation employed the immunoSEQ multiplex PCR assay. As stored in TCRdb, this immuneACCESS dataset retains in-frame rearrangements with V and J assigned. A fraction of the clones does not appear; measured against another copy, unresolved V genes explain less than half of the discrepancy, and the remainder lacks a known reason. This sample is represented by about 55,000 clones; 65% to 90% of them were singletons. Of the sample, roughly 12% is held by the ten largest clones. Material for sequencing was peripheral blood. The receptors originated from a human donor in a cohort sampled during active COVID-19.

This clone is a singleton in its sample. The chain recombines TRBV11-2 with TRBJ2-5; 7 positions agree with TRBD1. With V trimmed by 0 bases and J by 2 bases, 9 bases remained unmatched. The CDR3 loop spans 17 amino acids. Germline V gives CDR1 SGHAT, CDR2 FQNNGV. The CDR3 here is CASSLDGGQQIQETQYF. The CDR3 DNA reads TGTGCCAGCAGCTTAGATGGGGGACAGCAAATACAAGAGACCCAGTACTTC.

CDR3 residues: CASSLGRRTEAQYF. In nucleotides, the CDR3 is TGTGCCAGCAGTCTCGGGCGGAGAACGGAGGCGCAGTATTTT. The V and J genes are TRBV27 and TRBJ2-3; D is possibly TRBD2 (5 bases). CDR1 MNHEY and CDR2 SMNVEV come from the germline V gene (reference sequence). The CDR3 sequence is 14 residues long. The germline V and J ends were trimmed by 5 bases and 10 bases, with 19 bases remaining between them.

The rearrangement joins TRBV9 to TRBJ2-5; TRBD2 matches 7 bases. V gave up 0 bases and J gave up 7 bases; unmatched junction bases: 6. This CDR3 contains 14 residues. The germline V gene has CDR1 SGDLS and CDR2 YYNGEE. The CDR3 DNA sequence: TGTGCCAGCAGCGTAGAGGCGGGGGTAGGGACCCAGTACTTC. It encodes CASSVEAGVGTQYF. The variable domain in full, with the rest retrieved from reference TRBV9 and TRBJ2-5, is DSGVTQTPKHLITATGQRVTLRCSPRSGDLSVYWYQQSLDQGLQFLIQYYNGEERAKGNILERFSAQQFPDLHSELNLSSLELGDSALYFCASSVEAGVGTQYFGPGTRLLVL.

The V call is TRBV11-3, the J call TRBJ2-2, with 10 bases identical to TRBD2. This CDR3 has 16 residues. V was clipped by 5 bases and J by 1 base; unmatched bases: 4. Germline CDR1 is SGHNT and CDR2 is YENEEA. CDR3 in amino acids: CASSPRTSGNTGELFF. In DNA, the CDR3 is TGTGCCAGCAGCCCCCGGACTAGCGGGAACACCGGGGAGCTGTTTTTT.

This clone occurred once. This sequence joins TRBV24-1 and TRBJ2-7; 8 bases fit TRBD2. The CDR3 is made up of 15 amino acids. J lost 0 bases, V lost 10 bases, and 10 bases had no gene match. Germline V gene sequence: CDR1 KGHDR, CDR2 SFDVKD. The CDR3: CATGDSGKISYEQYF. The CDR3 DNA reads as TGTGCCACAGGGGATAGCGGGAAAATCTCCTACGAGCAGTACTTC.

The chain uses TRBV6-6 and TRBJ2-5; TRBD2 agrees at 8 bases. Per the germline V gene, CDR1 is MNHNY and CDR2 is SVGAGI (reference sequence). The CDR3 length is 16 residues. J was trimmed by 1 base and V by 2 bases; bases with no gene match: 6. In DNA form, the CDR3 reads TGTGCCAGCAGTTACGCCTTCCGGGGGGGCCAAGAGACCCAGTACTTC. Amino acids: CASSYAFRGGQETQYF.

The V and J genes are TRBV20-1 and TRBJ2-3; 12 bases match TRBD2. The CDR3 length is 15 residues. Unmatched junction bases numbered 5, after V lost 3 bases and J lost 4 bases. Germline V gene lookup returns CDR1 DFQATT and CDR2 SNEGSKA (reference sequence). CDR3 sequence: CSASSTSGRADTQYF. The CDR3 region has the DNA TGCAGTGCTAGTTCGACTAGCGGGAGAGCAGATACGCAGTATTTT.

This clone was recorded only once. J is TRBJ2-7 and V is TRBV24-1; 7 nucleotides line up with TRBD1. The CDR3 runs 16 residues. Germline V gene lookup returns CDR1 KGHDR and CDR2 SFDVKD. V lost 9 bases and J lost 3; bases outside the gene matches: 16. The CDR3 region is CATERVFTGANYEQYF. DNA for the CDR3: TGTGCCACCGAAAGGGTGTTTACAGGGGCGAACTACGAGCAGTACTTC.

This chain joins TRBV25-1 and TRBJ1-2; TRBD1 matches 7 bases. Germline assignment: CDR1 MGHDK and CDR2 SYGVNS. The CDR3 runs 13 residues. The ends lost 6 bases at V and 7 bases at J; junction bases unmatched: 8. The CDR3 sequence: CASSPTGMFGYTF. DNA for the CDR3: TGTGCCAGCAGCCCGACAGGGATGTTTGGCTACACCTTC.

The rearrangement uses TRBV5-1 and TRBJ2-3, with D perhaps assigned TRBD1 or TRBD2 (6 bases each). The CDR3 extends over 15 amino acids. Trimming removed 4 bases at V and 6 bases at J, with 18 bases between. CDR1 and CDR2 from the germline V gene are SGHRS and YFSETQ. CDR3 nucleotides: TGCGCCAGCAGCCTGGGGGCAGGTGGAGGGGATACGCAGTATTTT. It yields the protein CASSLGAGGGDTQYF.

The chain has TRBV2 and TRBJ1-1; 9 nucleotides agree with TRBD1. This CDR3 has 14 amino acids. CDR1 and CDR2 (germline): SNHLY, FYNNEI. Trimming cost V 8 bases and J 6 bases; bases outside gene matches: 10. The CDR3 DNA is TGTGCCAGCGGACTTACAGGGGGCCGGGCTGAAGCTTTCTTT. Protein: CASGLTGGRAEAFF. The complete variable domain, with remaining parts taken from reference TRBV2 and TRBJ1-1, reads EPEVTQTPSHQVTQMGQEVILRCVPISNHLYFYWYRQILGQKVEFLVSFYNNEISEKSEIFDDQFSVERPDGSNFTLKIRSTKLEDSAMYFCASGLTGGRAEAFFGQGTRLTVV.

The count of this clone is one. The chain links TRBV9 to TRBJ2-7, with D perhaps matching TRBD1 (6 bases). V was shortened by 4 bases and J by 3 bases, with 8 bases between the two germline ends. The CDR3 runs 12 residues. Germline values: CDR1 SGDLS, CDR2 YYNGEE. The CDR3 DNA reads as TGTGCCAGCAGCTTACAGGGCTACGAGCAGTACTTC. This gives the protein CASSLQGYEQYF.

CDR3 in DNA: TGTGCCAGCAGGCCGGGCCCGGACAGGGCATCGGGCTACACCTTC. This gives the protein CASRPGPDRASGYTF. J is TRBJ1-2 and V is TRBV28; 8 bases fit TRBD1. The CDR3 runs to 15 residues. The germline V gene encodes CDR1 MDHEN and CDR2 SYDVKM. Losses at the gene ends were 6 bases for V and 8 bases for J; bases not matched to a gene: 14.

The gene calls are TRBV7-9 and TRBJ2-1; possible D gene TRBD2, 5 bases. Germline-derived CDR1 and CDR2 are SEHNR and FQNEAQ (reference sequence). Trimming took 5 bases from V and 1 from J, leaving 15 bases between them. There are 16 residues in the CDR3. The CDR3 protein is CASSQQRRRSYNEQFF. Here the CDR3 DNA reads TGTGCCAGCAGCCAACAAAGAAGGAGGTCCTACAATGAGCAGTTCTTC.

The chain couples TRBV6-2 or TRBV6-3 to TRBJ2-4; 7 nucleotides agree with TRBD2. This CDR3 region has 20 residues. After removal of 0 bases from V and 0 bases from J, the junction contained 14 bases not matched to a gene. CDR1 is MNHEY, CDR2 SVGEGT, per germline. CDR3 in amino acids: CASSYSRLADQTLAKNIQYF. Here the CDR3 DNA reads TGTGCCAGCAGTTACTCTCGCCTAGCGGATCAGACACTAGCCAAAAACATTCAGTACTTC.

The rearrangement uses TRBV5-1 and TRBJ2-1, with unresolved D. The CDR3 runs 14 residues. Germline CDR1 SGHRS, CDR2 YFSETQ. Trimming pared 1 base from V and 9 bases from J, leaving 14 bases between. The CDR3 DNA follows: TGCGCCAGCAGCTTGTATTGGCTAGTCAGTGAGCAGTTCTTC. It encodes CASSLYWLVSEQFF.

The J gene is TRBJ2-1, the V gene TRBV24-1; a possible D gene is TRBD2 (6 bases). The CDR3 spans 16 residues. Germline values: CDR1 KGHDR, CDR2 SFDVKD. V was trimmed by 1 base and J by 8 bases, leaving 17 bases between them. Here the CDR3 DNA reads TGTGCCACCAGTGATTTTCTAGCGCAAACCGTCGATGAGCAGTTCTTC. Protein: CATSDFLAQTVDEQFF.

The chain recombines TRBV11-2 with TRBJ1-1; 7 bases fit TRBD1. Trimming at V came to 1 base and at J to 1 base, leaving 12 bases not matched to a gene. Germline values: CDR1 SGHAT, CDR2 FQNNGV. CDR3 length: 18 amino acids. CDR3 nucleotide sequence: TGTGCCAGCAGCTTAGGGCGGGACAGATCAATACAGAACACTGAAGCTTTCTTT. It translates to CASSLGRDRSIQNTEAFF. Looking up the rest from reference TRBV11-2 and TRBJ1-1 gives the full variable domain: EAGVAQSPRYKIIEKRQSVAFWCNPISGHATLYWYQQILGQGPKLLIQFQNNGVVDDSQLPKDRFSAERLKGVDSTLKIQPAKLEDSAVYLCASSLGRDRSIQNTEAFFGQGTRLTVV.

This clone was counted a few times. The CDR3 reads CASSPPLVRELNEQYF. The CDR3 DNA reads TGTGCCAGCAGCCCCCCTTTAGTCCGGGAACTCAACGAGCAGTACTTC. V is TRBV11-2 and J is TRBJ2-7, with a weak D call TRBD2 (5 bases). Trimming took off 5 bases at V and 5 bases at J, with 22 bases between the two ends. Germline CDR1 reads SGHAT; CDR2 reads FQNNGV. CDR3 size: 16 residues.

V is TRBV29-1 and J is TRBJ2-2, with 8 nucleotides matching TRBD2. V was pared by 6 bases and J by 3 bases, with 9 bases of the junction left unmatched. The CDR3 has 15 amino acids. CDR1 and CDR2 (germline): SQVTM, ANQGSEA. The CDR3 sequence is CSVPGVAGYTGELFF. The CDR3 DNA reads TGCAGCGTCCCAGGGGTAGCGGGATACACCGGGGAGCTGTTTTTT.

The J gene is TRBJ2-3, the V gene TRBV7-9, with a possible D match to TRBD1 (5 bases). Deletions cut 5 bases from V and 0 bases from J, with 9 bases between. The CDR3 is 14 residues long. The germline gives CDR1 SEHNR, CDR2 FQNEAQ (reference sequence). Here the CDR3 DNA reads TGTGCCAGCAGCCTTCGACAGAGCACAGATACGCAGTATTTT. This gives the protein CASSLRQSTDTQYF.

The rearrangement links TRBV11-3 to TRBJ2-7, with 10 bases identical to TRBD1. V shed 4 bases, J shed 3 bases, and the junction held 6 bases outside the gene matches. This CDR3 comprises 15 residues. Germline V gives CDR1 SGHNT, CDR2 YENEEA. Here the CDR3 DNA reads TGTGCCAGCAGCTACCCGGGACAGGGGTTCTACGAGCAGTACTTC. Protein product: CASSYPGQGFYEQYF.

The rearrangement joins TRBV20-1 to TRBJ2-7; D is perhaps TRBD1 (6 bases). Germline V gene data show CDR1 as DFQATT and CDR2 as SNEGSKA (reference sequence). Deletions cut 3 bases from V and 5 bases from J, with 20 bases between. The CDR3 has 15 amino acids. CDR3 sequence: CSASTGFEYANEQYF. The DNA for the CDR3 is TGCAGTGCTAGTACAGGGTTCGAGTATGCGAACGAGCAGTACTTC.

The chain links TRBV5-1 to TRBJ2-3, with D perhaps TRBD1 (6 bases). The CDR3 is 15 amino acids. The V end lost 4 bases, the J end lost 2 bases, and 14 bases lay between the germline ends. Germline V lookup: CDR1 SGHRS, CDR2 YFSETQ. CDR3 nucleotides: TGCGCCAGCAGCCCAACTTGGACAGACACAGATACGCAGTATTTT. Residues: CASSPTWTDTDTQYF.

The chain has TRBV7-2 and TRBJ2-1; TRBD2 matches 11 bases. V was pared by 6 bases and J by 5 bases, with 6 bases of the junction left unmatched. Germline loops: CDR1 SGHTA, CDR2 FQGNSA. The length of the CDR3 is 15 residues. The CDR3 region has the DNA TGTGCCAGCAGTTCGGGACTAGCGGCCAACAATGAGCAGTTCTTC. It encodes CASSSGLAANNEQFF.

The rearrangement joins TRBV6-5 to TRBJ1-2; D not certain. With 6 bases removed from V and 7 bases from J, the gap between germline ends came to 9 bases. This CDR3 region has 11 residues. Germline CDR1 and CDR2: MNHEY and SVGAGI. CDR3 sequence reads: CASSWGGGYTF. CDR3 nucleotides: TGTGCCAGCAGCTGGGGAGGTGGCTACACCTTC.

J is TRBJ2-7 and V is TRBV6-5; 12 bases are shared with TRBD2. The CDR3 consists of 14 residues. Trimming at V came to 7 bases and at J to 4 bases, leaving 5 bases not matched to a gene. CDR1 MNHEY and CDR2 SVGAGI come from the germline V gene. CDR3 DNA sequence: TGTGCCAGCACCCTACTAGCGGGAGGTTACGAGCAGTACTTC. Translating it yields CASTLLAGGYEQYF.

The chain couples TRBV4-1 to TRBJ2-7; tentative D call: TRBD1 (5 bases). CDR1 is MGHRA, CDR2 YSYEKL, per germline. V lost 4 bases to trimming and J lost 0 bases, with 7 bases between them. This CDR3 contains 13 residues. Here the CDR3 reads CASSLDSSYEQYF. The DNA of the CDR3 is TGCGCCAGCAGCCTTGACAGCTCCTACGAGCAGTACTTC.

This rearrangement joins TRBV11-3 to TRBJ1-5; D is possibly TRBD1 (5 bases). The CDR3 extends over 15 amino acids. The germline V gene has CDR1 SGHNT and CDR2 YENEEA. V was clipped by 1 base and J by 3 bases, with 10 bases between them. CDR3 sequence: CASSLGRQTNQPQHF. The DNA for the CDR3 is TGTGCCAGCAGCTTAGGAAGACAGACCAATCAGCCCCAGCATTTT.